This T cell receptor beta chain stems from a study of shared clonotypes between healthy human individuals. Each sorted subset replicate got 200 ng genomic DNA, roughly 30,000 genomes. Assay used: immunoSEQ multiplex PCR; TCRdb lists only in-frame clones, some missing. In the table there are some 2.4 million clones, 80% to 95% of which are singletons. Worth noting for this clone: The antigen remains undetermined.

CDR3 length equals 14 residues. The V end lost 4 bases, the J end lost 6 bases, and 15 bases lay between the germline ends. Per germline, CDR1 SGHNT and CDR2 YYREEE (reference sequence). Findings of the study overall: Some naive CD4 clonotypes, roughly 5%, turned up in common across several donors. Larger estimated richness was generally recorded for naive subsets relative to memory subsets. Rarefaction revealed incomplete sorted-subset sequencing despite large depth.

This clonotype was obtained from a man younger than 35 in good health. Some clones in this sample may be carry-over from other donors' samples. The specimen was naive CD4+ T cells from PBMCs. Subset denoted: CD45RA+ positively selected. The V gene is TRBV5-4, the J gene TRBJ2-3; no firm D call. In nucleotides, the CDR3 is TGTGCCAGCAGCCCCATATCTCTCGGGGATACGCAGTATTTT. Protein sequence: CASSPISLGDTQYF. The full variable domain, with the rest looked up from reference TRBV5-4 and TRBJ2-3, is ETGVTQSPTHLIKTRGQQVTLRCSSQSGHNTVSWYQQALGQGPQFIFQYYREEENGRGNFPPRFSGLQFPNYSSELNVNALELDDSALYLCASSPISLGDTQYFGPGTRLTVL.